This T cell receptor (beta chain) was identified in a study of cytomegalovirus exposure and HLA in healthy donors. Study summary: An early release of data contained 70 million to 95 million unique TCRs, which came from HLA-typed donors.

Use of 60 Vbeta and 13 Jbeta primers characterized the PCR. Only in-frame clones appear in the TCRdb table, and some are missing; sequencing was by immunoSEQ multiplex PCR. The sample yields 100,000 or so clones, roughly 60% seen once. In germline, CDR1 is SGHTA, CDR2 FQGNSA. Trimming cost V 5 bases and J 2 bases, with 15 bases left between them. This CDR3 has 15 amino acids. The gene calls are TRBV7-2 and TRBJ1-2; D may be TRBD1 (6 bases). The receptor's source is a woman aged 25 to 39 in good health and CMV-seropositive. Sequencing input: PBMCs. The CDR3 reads CASSPTGSWNYGYTF. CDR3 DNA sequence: TGTGCCAGCAGCCCCACAGGGTCGTGGAACTATGGCTACACCTTC.